The 5 T cell receptor beta chains below were found in one sample sequenced in a study of cytomegalovirus exposure and HLA in healthy donors. The PCR ran on 60 Vbeta and 13 Jbeta primers. TCRdb's table, derived via immunoSEQ multiplex PCR, lists solely in-frame clones and lacks some. Among around 160,000 clones listed, 77% were seen once. What was sequenced was PBMCs. The source is a woman aged 40 to 50 in good health and CMV-seropositive.

This CDR3 is CASSYSTSGGYGYTF. The CDR3 DNA is TGTGCCAGCAGTTACTCGACATCAGGTGGCTATGGCTACACCTTC. The genes are TRBV6-5 and TRBJ1-2; unclear D gene. The V gene's germline CDR1 is MNHEY and CDR2 SVGAGI. The CDR3 loop spans 15 amino acids. V lost 0 bases and J lost 4, with 12 bases in between.

The rearrangement links TRBV4-3 to TRBJ1-1; weak D call: TRBD1 (5 bases). In germline, CDR1 is LGHNA, CDR2 YSLEER. This CDR3 has 16 residues. V dropped 1 base and J dropped 2 bases, with 14 bases sitting between them. The chain's CDR3 is CASSQGQGTPNTEAFF. The CDR3 bases are TGCGCCAGCAGCCAAGGGCAGGGAACCCCCAACACTGAAGCTTTCTTT.

The chain is built from TRBV5-4 and TRBJ2-2, with 9 nucleotides matching TRBD1. CDR3 size: 15 residues. Trimming at V came to 4 bases and at J to 5 bases, leaving 6 bases not matched to a gene. Germline assignment: CDR1 SGHNT and CDR2 YYREEE (reference sequence). The CDR3 loop reads CASSIGDRATGELFF. The CDR3 DNA reads as TGTGCCAGCAGCATAGGGGACAGGGCAACCGGGGAGCTGTTTTTT.

The V and J genes are TRBV25-1 and TRBJ2-5; 8 nucleotides align to TRBD1. CDR3 length equals 15 residues. The germline CDR1 and CDR2 sequences are MGHDK and SYGVNS. After removal of 0 bases from V and 4 bases from J, the junction contained 4 bases not matched to a gene. CDR3 DNA: TGTGCCAGCAGTGAATACGCAGGGGGCAGAGAGACCCAGTACTTC. It is translated as CASSEYAGGRETQYF.

The genes are TRBV5-4 and TRBJ2-2, with 7 bases that match TRBD1. Germline-derived CDR1 and CDR2 are SGHNT and YYREEE (reference sequence). This CDR3 comprises 15 residues. With 2 bases clipped from V and 1 base from J, the junction kept 2 bases outside the gene matches. The CDR3 bases are TGTGCCAGCAGCTTTGACAGGGTGAACACCGGGGAGCTGTTTTTT. Translation gives CASSFDRVNTGELFF.